This T cell receptor (beta chain) is from a study of OX40 agonist ivuxolimab in advanced cancers. Study in general: Patients received ivuxolimab, an agonistic anti-OX40 (CD134) antibody.

This CDR3 region has 18 residues. The germline gives CDR1 MNHNS, CDR2 SASEGT. The V and J ends lost 4 bases and 5 bases respectively, with 24 bases between them. On this clone: Its target is unknown.

Study-wide results and caveats: The 0.1-3.0 mg/kg partial responders had among the lowest clonal expansion. On average, a greater number of expanded clones characterised CD8+ T cells relative to CD4+.

The repertoire was sequenced with immunoSEQ multiplex PCR; TCRdb's copy has only in-frame clones and lacks some. The profile shows around 78,000 clones, about 85% of them singletons. V gene TRBV6-1 combines with J gene TRBJ2-1; the D is unclear. The receptor's source is an adult with an advanced solid tumor such as melanoma, head and neck, liver or kidney cancer. The sequences come from CD4+ or CD8+ T cells sorted from blood, collected in a trial of the OX40 agonist ivuxolimab. In DNA, the CDR3 is TGTGCCAGCAGTGTTCCCTCCCGGGCCGTTCTGGGCGACAATGAGCAGTTCTTC. Translation: CASSVPSRAVLGDNEQFF.